The rows below give T cell receptor beta chains drawn from one sample of a study of response to subunit inactivated influenza vaccine. From the RT-PCR reads, TCRdb called clonotypes with MiXCR, one entry per CDR3 protein. The repertoire holds approximately 520,000 distinct CDR3 sequences, with over 25% as singletons. The sample in question was CD4+ T cells sorted from PBMCs, obtained less than 6 days after vaccination. These receptor sequences come from a man aged 45 to 65 who received an inactivated influenza vaccine. CDR3s include the opening cysteine and the closing phenylalanine or tryptophan. D genes are given only for firm matches. Size is omitted from some rows. Given values are once, few, many or a class for expanded clones.

J: TRBJ2-3
V: TRBV9
size: few
D: NA
DNA: TGTGCCAGCAGCGTAGGTCCGGGAGTCACAGATACGCAGTATTTT
CDR3: CASSVGPGVTDTQYF

J: TRBJ2-1
V: TRBV4-2
size: NA
D: TRBD2
DNA: TGTGCCAGCAGCCAGCTAGCGGGGGCGGGTCTCTACAATGAGCAGTTCTTC
CDR3: CASSQLAGAGLYNEQFF

J: TRBJ1-2
V: TRBV6-5
size: NA
D: NA
DNA: TGTGCCAGCAGTTACGGCGGAGACGGCCGCATAGATGGCTACACCTTC
CDR3: CASSYGGDGRIDGYTF

J: TRBJ2-1
V: TRBV7-8
size: few
D: NA
DNA: TGTGCCAGCAGCTTAGAGGCTAGGTTCAGTGAGCAGTTCTTC
CDR3: CASSLEARFSEQFF

J: TRBJ2-1
V: TRBV3-1
size: few
D: TRBD1
DNA: TGTGCCAGCAGCCCGCAGTCGACAGGGGGGAATGAGCAGTTCTTC
CDR3: CASSPQSTGGNEQFF

J: TRBJ2-1
V: TRBV4-3
size: few
D: TRBD2
DNA: TGCGCCAGCAGCCAAGGGGGACTAGCGGGGGACAATGAGCAGTTCTTC
CDR3: CASSQGGLAGDNEQFF

J: TRBJ2-5
V: TRBV5-1
size: NA
D: TRBD2
DNA: TGCGCCAGCAGCCCCCAGAGCGGGGGCCAAGAGACCCAGTACTTC
CDR3: CASSPQSGGQETQYF

J: TRBJ2-5
V: TRBV10-3
size: NA
D: NA
DNA: TGTGCCATCAGTCCCGGAAGGGAGACCCAGTACTTC
CDR3: CAISPGRETQYF

J: TRBJ2-3
V: TRBV7-2
size: NA
D: NA
DNA: TGTGCCAGCAACTCCCGCGGGAACACAGATACGCAGTATTTT
CDR3: CASNSRGNTDTQYF

J: TRBJ2-3
V: TRBV7-3
size: NA
D: TRBD2
DNA: TGTGCCAGCAGCAGACGGCTAGCGGGAGGTTCTGATACGCAGTATTTT
CDR3: CASSRRLAGGSDTQYF

J: TRBJ1-4
V: TRBV5-1
size: many
D: TRBD1
DNA: TGCGCCAGCAGCTCCGGGACAGACAATGAAAAACTGTTTTTT
CDR3: CASSSGTDNEKLFF

J: TRBJ2-7
V: TRBV12-3/TRBV12-4
size: few
D: NA
DNA: TGTGCCAGCAGTTTAGGGTGGAGCACCGAGCAGTACTTC
CDR3: CASSLGWSTEQYF

J: TRBJ1-1
V: TRBV5-4
size: few
D: TRBD1
DNA: TGTGCCAGCAGCACGGAGGGGGCGCGGACGACTGAAGCTTTCTTT
CDR3: CASSTEGARTTEAFF

J: TRBJ1-4
V: TRBV11-1
size: few
D: NA
DNA: TGTGCCAGCAGCTCGCTGTGGGACTCCTTTTCAACTAATGAAAAACTGTTTTTT
CDR3: CASSSLWDSFSTNEKLFF

J: TRBJ2-1
V: TRBV10-3
size: NA
D: TRBD1
DNA: TGTGCCTACCAGGGGACAGGGATCAATGAGCAGTTCTTC
CDR3: CAYQGTGINEQFF

J: TRBJ1-1
V: TRBV20-1
size: NA
D: NA
DNA: TGCAGTGCTAGATCGTGGGAGGGGCGTTTGACTGAAGCTTTCTTT
CDR3: CSARSWEGRLTEAFF

J: TRBJ2-3
V: TRBV11-2
size: NA
D: TRBD2
DNA: TGTGCCAGCAGCTTAGTGACTAGCGGAACAGATACGCAGTATTTT
CDR3: CASSLVTSGTDTQYF

J: TRBJ2-2
V: TRBV20-1
size: NA
D: NA
DNA: TGCTGTGCTAGAGATCTGAATATTTTAACCGGGGAGCTGTTTTTT
CDR3: CCARDLNILTGELFF

J: TRBJ2-5
V: TRBV7-7
size: once
D: NA
DNA: TGTGCTAGCAGCTTAGAGGCTCTTGGGTGGCAAGAGACCCAGTACTTC
CDR3: CASSLEALGWQETQYF

J: TRBJ2-2
V: TRBV4-2
size: NA
D: NA
DNA: TGTGCCAGCAGCCAAGAAGGGTTCGGGGAGCTGTTTTTT
CDR3: CASSQEGFGELFF

J: TRBJ1-1
V: TRBV6-1
size: NA
D: TRBD1
DNA: TGTGCCGCCAGGGACAGGGTCACTGAAGCTTTCTTT
CDR3: CAARDRVTEAFF

J: TRBJ2-4
V: TRBV12-3/TRBV12-4
size: NA
D: NA
DNA: TGTGCCAGCAGTTTTTTCATGGGAATGAACATTCAGTACTTC
CDR3: CASSFFMGMNIQYF

J: TRBJ2-3
V: TRBV9
size: few
D: TRBD2
DNA: TGTGCCAGCAGCGTAAGAAAGGAGGGACTAGCGGGAGAGACAGATACGCAGTATTTT
CDR3: CASSVRKEGLAGETDTQYF

J: TRBJ2-7
V: TRBV29-1
size: NA
D: NA
DNA: TGCAGCGTTGGGGAAGGGCTCTACGAGCAGTACTTC
CDR3: CSVGEGLYEQYF

J: TRBJ2-7
V: TRBV7-2
size: NA
D: NA
DNA: TGTGCCAGCAGCTCTCCCCCGAACGCACAGTACTTC
CDR3: CASSSPPNAQYF

J: TRBJ1-1
V: TRBV7-9
size: many
D: TRBD1
DNA: TGTGCCAGCAGTCTTACAGGGGCGAACACTGAAGCTTTCTTT
CDR3: CASSLTGANTEAFF

J: TRBJ1-6
V: TRBV2
size: few
D: TRBD1
DNA: TGTGCCAGCAGACAACCCGGACAGGGGACTTCACCCCTCCACTTT
CDR3: CASRQPGQGTSPLHF

J: TRBJ1-1
V: TRBV5-1
size: NA
D: NA
DNA: TGCGCCAGCAGCTTGGGGGTAGGGGGATATACTGAAGCTTTCTTT
CDR3: CASSLGVGGYTEAFF

J: TRBJ1-5
V: TRBV12-3/TRBV12-4
size: few
D: NA
DNA: TGTGCCAGCAGTCCCCGTGGAGCCCAGCCCCAGCATTTT
CDR3: CASSPRGAQPQHF

J: TRBJ2-2
V: TRBV10-1
size: few
D: TRBD2
DNA: TGCGCCAGCAGTGGGAGCCCGGGGAGCGGGGAGAACACCGGGGAGCTGTTTTTT
CDR3: CASSGSPGSGENTGELFF

J: TRBJ2-7
V: TRBV12-3/TRBV12-4
size: few
D: TRBD1
DNA: TGTGCCAGCAGTCCACTCGGACAGGGCCGCCACGAGCAGTACTTC
CDR3: CASSPLGQGRHEQYF

J: TRBJ2-7
V: TRBV11-2
size: NA
D: NA
DNA: TGTGCCAGCAGCTTAGGGGGACGTTTCTACGAGCAGTACTTC
CDR3: CASSLGGRFYEQYF

J: TRBJ2-7
V: TRBV20-1
size: few
D: NA
DNA: TGCAGTGCTACCCCTGCGATGACCTACGAGCAGTACTTC
CDR3: CSATPAMTYEQYF

J: TRBJ1-2
V: TRBV25-1
size: few
D: NA
DNA: TGTGCCAGCAGTGAAGGGGGAGTTTATGGCTACACCTTC
CDR3: CASSEGGVYGYTF

J: TRBJ2-7
V: TRBV12-3/TRBV12-4
size: few
D: NA
DNA: TGTGCCAGCAGTTTTATAGGGAGACTCTCGTACGAGCAGTACTTC
CDR3: CASSFIGRLSYEQYF

J: TRBJ2-3
V: TRBV7-8
size: NA
D: NA
DNA: TGTGCCAGCAGCTTAGCGGGACGCTTAGATACGCAGTATTTT
CDR3: CASSLAGRLDTQYF

J: TRBJ1-1
V: TRBV3-1
size: NA
D: NA
DNA: TGTGCCAGCAGCCAAGACTACAACTCCAGGGCTGAAGCTTTCTTT
CDR3: CASSQDYNSRAEAFF

J: TRBJ1-2
V: TRBV4-2
size: NA
D: NA
DNA: TGTGCCAGCAGCCAAGACGAGGGATCAAAAAACTATGGCTACACCTTC
CDR3: CASSQDEGSKNYGYTF

J: TRBJ2-5
V: TRBV20-1
size: few
D: NA
DNA: TGCAGTGCTAGTCTTACGGGAGTACAGAGGGAGACCCAGTACTTC
CDR3: CSASLTGVQRETQYF

J: TRBJ2-7
V: TRBV25-1
size: NA
D: TRBD2
DNA: TGTGCCAGCAGTGAATTAGGGGACTATTACGAGCAGTACTTC
CDR3: CASSELGDYYEQYF

J: TRBJ2-2
V: TRBV12-3/TRBV12-4
size: few
D: NA
DNA: TGTGCCAGCTCTATAGCCGGGGAGCTGTTTTTT
CDR3: CASSIAGELFF

J: TRBJ2-3
V: TRBV24-1
size: few
D: TRBD2
DNA: TGTGCCACCAGTGATATACTAGCGGGGAGCACAGATACGCAGTATTTT
CDR3: CATSDILAGSTDTQYF

J: TRBJ2-7
V: TRBV6-5
size: NA
D: TRBD1
DNA: TGTGCCAGCACCAGGGGGTACGAGCAGTACTTC
CDR3: CASTRGYEQYF

J: TRBJ2-1
V: TRBV4-3
size: NA
D: TRBD2
DNA: TGCGCCAGCAGCCATTACCTAGCGGGCGGTTTCAATGAGCAGTTCTTC
CDR3: CASSHYLAGGFNEQFF

J: TRBJ2-2
V: TRBV5-1
size: few
D: TRBD2
DNA: TGCGCCAGTCAGCGGGAGGGCCACACCGGGGAGCTGTTTTTT
CDR3: CASQREGHTGELFF

J: TRBJ2-5
V: TRBV2
size: NA
D: TRBD1
DNA: TGTGCCAGCAGCCAAGGGACAGGGGGAAGAGAGACCCAGTACTTC
CDR3: CASSQGTGGRETQYF

J: TRBJ2-7
V: TRBV12-3/TRBV12-4
size: few
D: NA
DNA: TGTGCCAGCAGTTTTGTGAGCTCCTACGAGCAGTACTTC
CDR3: CASSFVSSYEQYF

J: TRBJ2-7
V: TRBV10-3
size: few
D: TRBD2
DNA: TGTGCCATTGGGACTAACTACGAGCAGTACTTC
CDR3: CAIGTNYEQYF

J: TRBJ2-1
V: TRBV6-2/TRBV6-3
size: few
D: TRBD1
DNA: TGTGCCAGCAGTGGACAGGGCGATGAGCAGTTCTTC
CDR3: CASSGQGDEQFF

J: TRBJ2-7
V: TRBV5-1
size: few
D: NA
DNA: TGCGCCAGCAGCTTGGTATCGGCAAACACCTACGAGCAGTACTTC
CDR3: CASSLVSANTYEQYF